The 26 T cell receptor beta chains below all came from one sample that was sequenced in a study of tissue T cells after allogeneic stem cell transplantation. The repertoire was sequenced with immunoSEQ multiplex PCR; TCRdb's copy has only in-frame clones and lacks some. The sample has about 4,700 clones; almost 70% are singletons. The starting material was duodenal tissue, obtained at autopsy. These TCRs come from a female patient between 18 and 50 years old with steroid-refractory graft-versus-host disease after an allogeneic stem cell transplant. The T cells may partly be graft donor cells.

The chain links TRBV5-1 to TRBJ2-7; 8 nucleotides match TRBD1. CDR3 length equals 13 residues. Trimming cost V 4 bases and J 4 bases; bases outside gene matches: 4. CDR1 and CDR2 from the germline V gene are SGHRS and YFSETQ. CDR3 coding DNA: TGCGCCAGCAGCCCGGGACAGGTGTACGAGCAGTACTTC. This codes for CASSPGQVYEQYF.

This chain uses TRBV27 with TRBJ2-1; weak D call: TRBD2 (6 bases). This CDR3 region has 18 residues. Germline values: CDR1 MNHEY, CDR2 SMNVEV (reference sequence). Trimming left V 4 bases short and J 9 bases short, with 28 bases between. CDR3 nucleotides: TGTGCCAGCAGTTCCAAAGGTTGGACTAAGGTTCAACGGGGTGAGCAGTTCTTC. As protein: CASSSKGWTKVQRGEQFF.

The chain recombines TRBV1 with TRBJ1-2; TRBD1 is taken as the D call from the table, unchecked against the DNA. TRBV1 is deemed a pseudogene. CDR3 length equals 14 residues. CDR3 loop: CTSSQVGDVYGYTF. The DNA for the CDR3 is TGCACCAGCAGCCAAGTAGGGGATGTCTATGGCTACACCTTC.

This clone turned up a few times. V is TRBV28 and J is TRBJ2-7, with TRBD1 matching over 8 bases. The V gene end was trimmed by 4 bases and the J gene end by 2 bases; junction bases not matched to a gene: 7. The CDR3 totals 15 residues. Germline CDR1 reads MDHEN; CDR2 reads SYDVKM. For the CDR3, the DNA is TGTGCCAGCAGTTACAGAGGACAGGGAGCCTACGAGCAGTACTTC. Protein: CASSYRGQGAYEQYF.

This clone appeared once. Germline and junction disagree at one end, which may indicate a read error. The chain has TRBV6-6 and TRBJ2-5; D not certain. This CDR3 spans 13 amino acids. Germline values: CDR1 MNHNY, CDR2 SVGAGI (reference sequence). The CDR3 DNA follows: TGTGCCAGCAGTTCCTTCCCTCACCGTCTCCTCAACTTC. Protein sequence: CASSSFPHRLLNF.

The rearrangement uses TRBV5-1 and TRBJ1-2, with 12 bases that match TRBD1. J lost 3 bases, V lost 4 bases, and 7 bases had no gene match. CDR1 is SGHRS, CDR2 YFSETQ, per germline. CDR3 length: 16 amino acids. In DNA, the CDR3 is TGCGCCAGCAGCCTGGGACAGGGGGCGTTGGACTATGGCTACACCTTC. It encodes CASSLGQGALDYGYTF.

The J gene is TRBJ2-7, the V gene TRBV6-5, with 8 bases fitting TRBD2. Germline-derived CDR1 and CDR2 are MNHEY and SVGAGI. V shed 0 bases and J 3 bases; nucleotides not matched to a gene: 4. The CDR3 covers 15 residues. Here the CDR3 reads CASSYSAGGSYEQYF. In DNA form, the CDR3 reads TGTGCCAGCAGTTACTCCGCGGGAGGAAGCTACGAGCAGTACTTC.

The chain's CDR3 is CASSREPGLAGETQYF. CDR3 DNA sequence: TGTGCCAGCAGCCGGGAACCGGGACTAGCCGGAGAGACCCAGTACTTC. The V and J genes are TRBV5-6 and TRBJ2-5; 9 bases fit TRBD2. The germline V gene encodes CDR1 SGHDT and CDR2 YYEEEE. The CDR3 is made up of 16 amino acids. Trimming removed 4 bases from V and 4 bases from J; junction bases left unmatched: 11.

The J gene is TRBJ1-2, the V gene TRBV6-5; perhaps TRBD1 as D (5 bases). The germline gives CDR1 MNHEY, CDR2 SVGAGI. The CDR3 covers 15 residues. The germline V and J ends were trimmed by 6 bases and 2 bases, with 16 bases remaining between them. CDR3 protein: CASSDHPGRNYGYTF. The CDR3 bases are TGTGCCAGCAGCGACCATCCGGGACGGAACTATGGCTACACCTTC.

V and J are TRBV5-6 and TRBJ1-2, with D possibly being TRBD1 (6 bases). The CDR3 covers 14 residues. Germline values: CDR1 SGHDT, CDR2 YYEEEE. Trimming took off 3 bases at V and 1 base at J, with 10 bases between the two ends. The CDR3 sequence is CASSSGTINYGYTF. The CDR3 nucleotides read TGTGCCAGCAGCTCCGGGACAATTAACTATGGCTACACCTTC.

CDR3 sequence (DNA): TGTGCCAGCAGCCAAGACGGGGCGGGAGGGCCGGAGACCCAGTACTTC. This gives the protein CASSQDGAGGPETQYF. The chain carries TRBV4-2 and TRBJ2-5; 9 nucleotides line up with TRBD2. The CDR3 has 16 amino acids. CDR1 and CDR2 (germline): LGHNA, YNFKEQ. The V and J ends lost 0 bases and 5 bases, in that order; junction bases with no gene match: 7.

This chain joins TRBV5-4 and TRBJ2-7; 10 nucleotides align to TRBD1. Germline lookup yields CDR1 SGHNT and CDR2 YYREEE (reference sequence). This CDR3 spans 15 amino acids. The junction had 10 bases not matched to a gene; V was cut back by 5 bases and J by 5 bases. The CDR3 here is CASSITGTGANEQYF. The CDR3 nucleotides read TGTGCCAGCAGTATCACCGGGACAGGGGCCAACGAGCAGTACTTC.

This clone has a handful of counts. This chain's CDR3 is CSVEESLGLASGGELFF. The CDR3 DNA sequence: TGCAGCGTTGAAGAGTCCCTGGGACTAGCGTCGGGCGGGGAGCTGTTTTTT. The chain joins TRBV29-1 to TRBJ2-2, with TRBD2 matching over 10 bases. J gave up 7 bases and V 0 bases, and 11 bases lay outside the gene matches. The CDR3 consists of 17 residues. CDR1 is SQVTM, CDR2 ANQGSEA, per germline.

The CDR3 loop reads CASSPYPDTRLFF. For the CDR3, the DNA is TGTGCCAGCAGCCCTTACCCCGATACACGACTGTTTTTT. The chain uses TRBV5-4 and TRBJ1-4; D gene unclear. V was clipped by 4 bases and J by 13 bases, with 17 bases between them. Germline assignment: CDR1 SGHNT and CDR2 YYREEE (reference sequence). This CDR3 is built from 13 residues.

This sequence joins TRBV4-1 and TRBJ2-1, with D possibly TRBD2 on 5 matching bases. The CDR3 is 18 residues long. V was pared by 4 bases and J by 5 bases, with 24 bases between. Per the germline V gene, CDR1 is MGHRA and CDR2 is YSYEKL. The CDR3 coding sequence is TGCGCCAGCAGCCGCGCTCTCGCCAAGCGGACGGGCGACAATGAGCAGTTCTTC. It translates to CASSRALAKRTGDNEQFF.

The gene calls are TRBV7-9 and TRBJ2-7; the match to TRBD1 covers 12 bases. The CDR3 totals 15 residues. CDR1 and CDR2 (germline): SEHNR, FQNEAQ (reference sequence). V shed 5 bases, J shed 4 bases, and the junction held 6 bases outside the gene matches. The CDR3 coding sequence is TGTGCCAGCAGCGGCGGGACAGGGGGCTTTTACGAGCAGTACTTC. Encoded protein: CASSGGTGGFYEQYF.

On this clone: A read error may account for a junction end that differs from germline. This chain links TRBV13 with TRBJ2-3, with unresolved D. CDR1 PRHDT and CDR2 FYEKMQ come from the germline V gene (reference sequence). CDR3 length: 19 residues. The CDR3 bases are TGTGCCAACAGCCAAGCCACCACTTGGACGCCTTTTTCCACAGATACGCAGTATTTT. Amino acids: CANSQATTWTPFSTDTQYF.

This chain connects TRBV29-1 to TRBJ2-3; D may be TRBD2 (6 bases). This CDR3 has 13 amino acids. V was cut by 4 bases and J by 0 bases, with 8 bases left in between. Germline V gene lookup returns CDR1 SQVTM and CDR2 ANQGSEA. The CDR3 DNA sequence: TGCAGCGTTGCTAGCGAAAGCACAGATACGCAGTATTTT. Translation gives CSVASESTDTQYF.

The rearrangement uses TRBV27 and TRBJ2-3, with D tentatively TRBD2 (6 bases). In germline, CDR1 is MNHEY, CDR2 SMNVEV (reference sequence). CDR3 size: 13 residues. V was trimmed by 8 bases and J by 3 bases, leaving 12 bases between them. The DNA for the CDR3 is TGTGCCAGCCTTGGGGCGGGGACAGATACGCAGTATTTT. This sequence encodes CASLGAGTDTQYF.

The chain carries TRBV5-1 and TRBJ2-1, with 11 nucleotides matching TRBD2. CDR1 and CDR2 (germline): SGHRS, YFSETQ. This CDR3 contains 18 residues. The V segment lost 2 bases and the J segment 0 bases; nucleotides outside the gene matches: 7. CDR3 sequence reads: CASSFTSGGPSSYNEQFF. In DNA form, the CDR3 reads TGCGCCAGCAGCTTCACTAGCGGGGGCCCCAGCTCCTACAATGAGCAGTTCTTC. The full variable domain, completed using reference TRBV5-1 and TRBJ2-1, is KAGVTQTPRYLIKTRGQQVTLSCSPISGHRSVSWYQQTPGQGLQFLFEYFSETQRNKGNFPGRFSGRQFSNSRSEMNVSTLELGDSALYLCASSFTSGGPSSYNEQFFGPGTRLTVL.

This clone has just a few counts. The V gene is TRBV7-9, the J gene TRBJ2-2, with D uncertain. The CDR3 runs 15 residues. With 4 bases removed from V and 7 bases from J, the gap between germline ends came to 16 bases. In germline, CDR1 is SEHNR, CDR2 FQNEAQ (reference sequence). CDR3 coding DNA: TGTGCCAGCAGCTACCTTTTTGGTAGGCTCGGGGAGCTGTTTTTT. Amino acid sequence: CASSYLFGRLGELFF.

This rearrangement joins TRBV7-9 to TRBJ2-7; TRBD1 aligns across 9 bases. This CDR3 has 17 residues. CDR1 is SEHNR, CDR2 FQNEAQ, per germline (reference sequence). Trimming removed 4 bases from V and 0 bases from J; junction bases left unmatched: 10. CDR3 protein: CASSSSTGGLGSYEQYF. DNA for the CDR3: TGTGCCAGCAGCTCTTCAACAGGGGGCTTAGGCTCCTACGAGCAGTACTTC.

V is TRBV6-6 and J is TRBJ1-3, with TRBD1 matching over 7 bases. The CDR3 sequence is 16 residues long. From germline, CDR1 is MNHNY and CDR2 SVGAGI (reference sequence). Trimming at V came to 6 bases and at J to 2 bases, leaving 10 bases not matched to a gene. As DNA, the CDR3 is TGTGCCAGCAGAACCCTCTACAGGGGCACTGGAAACACCATATATTTT. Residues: CASRTLYRGTGNTIYF.

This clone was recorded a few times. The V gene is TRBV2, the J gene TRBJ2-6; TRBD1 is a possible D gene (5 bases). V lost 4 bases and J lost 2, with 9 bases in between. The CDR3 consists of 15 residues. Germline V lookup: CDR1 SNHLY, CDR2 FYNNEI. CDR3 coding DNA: TGTGCCAGCAGTGGCCGGACAACTGGGGCCAACGTCCTGACTTTC. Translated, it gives CASSGRTTGANVLTF.

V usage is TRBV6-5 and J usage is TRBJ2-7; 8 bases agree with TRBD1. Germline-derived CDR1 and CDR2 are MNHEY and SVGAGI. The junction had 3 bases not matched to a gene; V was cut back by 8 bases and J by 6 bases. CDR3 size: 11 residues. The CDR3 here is CASGQGREQYF. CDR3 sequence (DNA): TGTGCCAGCGGACAGGGTCGCGAGCAGTACTTC.

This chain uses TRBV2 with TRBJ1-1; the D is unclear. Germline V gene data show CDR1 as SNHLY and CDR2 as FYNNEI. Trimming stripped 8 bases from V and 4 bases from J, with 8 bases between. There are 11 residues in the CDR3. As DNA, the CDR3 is TGTGCCAGCCCTAGGGTCACTGAAGCTTTCTTT. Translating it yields CASPRVTEAFF.